The 12 T cell receptor beta chains listed next were all sequenced from one sample in a study of glioma-infiltrating T cells after dendritic cell vaccination. The protocol was immunoSEQ multiplex PCR, while the TCRdb copy is restricted to in-frame clones and leaves out a portion. This sample carries around 83,000 clones, roughly 85% of them seen once, and the ten largest clones take 8.5%. Time point here: after dendritic cell vaccination, including at tumor progression/relapse. The sample consisted of blood, taken after dendritic cell vaccination. These receptors were taken from a human donor with glioblastoma.

The chain is built from TRBV9 and TRBJ1-3; 10 bases agree with TRBD1. CDR3 size: 15 residues. The germline CDR1 and CDR2 sequences are SGDLS and YYNGEE. Trimming removed 1 base from V and 8 bases from J; junction bases left unmatched: 6. CDR3 nucleotide sequence: TGTGCCAGCAGCGTACCGACAGGGGGCCAGGACACCATATATTTT. Translating it yields CASSVPTGGQDTIYF. The variable domain in full, with the rest retrieved from reference TRBV9 and TRBJ1-3, is DSGVTQTPKHLITATGQRVTLRCSPRSGDLSVYWYQQSLDQGLQFLIQYYNGEERAKGNILERFSAQQFPDLHSELNLSSLELGDSALYFCASSVPTGGQDTIYFGEGSWLTVV.

The chain has TRBV6-1 and TRBJ2-7; 8 nucleotides match TRBD1. CDR1 is MNHNS, CDR2 SASEGT, per germline. This CDR3 contains 15 residues. Trimming at V came to 2 bases and at J to 2 bases, leaving 5 bases not matched to a gene. DNA of the CDR3: TGTGCCAGCAGTGAACGGTACAGGGGGACCTACGAGCAGTACTTC. Amino acids: CASSERYRGTYEQYF.

The J gene is TRBJ2-7, the V gene TRBV13; D call uncertain. The length of the CDR3 is 14 residues. Germline V lookup: CDR1 PRHDT, CDR2 FYEKMQ (reference sequence). Trimming took 5 bases from V and 2 from J, leaving 13 bases between them. The CDR3 DNA is TGTGCCAGCAGCCCTCCTAGGTCTACCTACGAGCAGTACTTC. This gives the protein CASSPPRSTYEQYF.

CDR3 sequence: CAWSPLRGWTGRLMNTEAFF. The DNA for the CDR3 is TGTGCCTGGAGTCCCCTCCGGGGGTGGACAGGGCGTCTAATGAACACTGAAGCTTTCTTT. This chain links TRBV30 with TRBJ1-1; 8 bases are a match to TRBD1. The ends lost 2 bases at V and 0 bases at J; junction bases unmatched: 20. Germline CDR1 GTSNPN, CDR2 SVGIG (reference sequence). The CDR3 is 20 amino acids.

The rearrangement joins TRBV7-9 to TRBJ2-3, with TRBD1 matching 9 bases. The V and J ends lost 5 bases and 3 bases, in that order; junction bases with no gene match: 9. Germline V gene lookup returns CDR1 SEHNR and CDR2 FQNEAQ (reference sequence). This CDR3 region has 16 residues. The DNA of the CDR3 is TGTGCCAGCAGCCCTTCCCGGACAGGGGAAACAGATACGCAGTATTTT. Translation gives CASSPSRTGETDTQYF.

This clone ranks as large. The rearrangement joins TRBV5-6 to TRBJ1-3; unclear D gene. There are 14 residues in the CDR3. V was clipped by 1 base and J by 4 bases, with 9 bases between them. CDR1 SGHDT and CDR2 YYEEEE come from the germline V gene. The chain's CDR3 is CASSLSPVGNTIYF. CDR3 nucleotide sequence: TGTGCCAGCAGCTTGTCCCCCGTCGGAAACACCATATATTTT.

V usage is TRBV5-1 and J usage is TRBJ2-2; 7 bases match TRBD1. This CDR3 has 16 amino acids. CDR1 and CDR2 (germline): SGHRS, YFSETQ. V trimming: 5 bases; J trimming: 7 bases; junction bases outside the gene matches: 14. CDR3 residues: CASRESARGLSGELFF. CDR3 nucleotides: TGCGCCAGCAGGGAGTCGGCGAGGGGGCTCAGCGGGGAGCTGTTTTTT.

J is TRBJ2-3 and V is TRBV6-5; possibly TRBD1 for D (6 bases). V dropped 6 bases and J dropped 2 bases, with 12 bases sitting between them. Germline lookup yields CDR1 MNHEY and CDR2 SVGAGI. This CDR3 has 14 amino acids. The CDR3 protein is CASSTRGATDTQYF. The DNA for the CDR3 is TGTGCCAGCAGCACCAGGGGAGCCACAGATACGCAGTATTTT.

The CDR3 DNA sequence: TGTGCCAGCAGCCCCTCGGGGACAGGAGACTACGAGCAGTACTTC. It is translated as CASSPSGTGDYEQYF. This chain uses TRBV5-4 with TRBJ2-7; TRBD1 agrees at 8 bases. The junction had 9 bases not matched to a gene; V was cut back by 4 bases and J by 3 bases. CDR1 SGHNT and CDR2 YYREEE come from the germline V gene (reference sequence). The length of the CDR3 is 15 residues.

The chain employs TRBV7-8 and TRBJ2-3, with 8 bases that match TRBD2. Germline trimming cut 5 bases from V and 4 bases from J; bases unmatched to any gene: 14. The CDR3 covers 17 residues. Per the germline V gene, CDR1 is SGHVS and CDR2 is FQNEAQ. CDR3 sequence reads: CASSAAPVGLVSDTQYF. CDR3 nucleotides: TGTGCCAGCAGCGCCGCTCCGGTGGGACTAGTTTCAGATACGCAGTATTTT. The full variable domain, its missing parts supplied by reference TRBV7-8 and TRBJ2-3, is GAGVSQSPRYKVAKRGQDVALRCDPISGHVSLFWYQQALGQGPEFLTYFQNEAQLDKSGLPSDRFFAERPEGSVSTLKIQRTQQEDSAVYLCASSAAPVGLVSDTQYFGPGTRLTVL.

The rearrangement joins TRBV28 to TRBJ1-2; the match to TRBD1 covers 8 bases. Germline V lookup: CDR1 MDHEN, CDR2 SYDVKM. After removal of 2 bases from V and 8 bases from J, the junction contained 10 bases not matched to a gene. The CDR3 has 15 residues. Here the CDR3 DNA reads TGTGCCAGCAGTTTACGTACAGGGGGGATGGTCGGCTACACCTTC. Protein sequence: CASSLRTGGMVGYTF.

The chain is built from TRBV30 and TRBJ1-3; D is perhaps TRBD1 (5 bases). Germline values: CDR1 GTSNPN, CDR2 SVGIG (reference sequence). V lost 3 bases and J 10 bases, leaving 13 bases between the germline ends. The CDR3 sequence is 12 residues long. The CDR3 here is CAWSHPGKTIYF. Here the CDR3 DNA reads TGTGCCTGGAGCCATCCAGGGAAGACCATATATTTT.